What follows are 13 T cell receptor beta chains derived from one specimen sequenced in a study of blood T cells in healthy people across ages (dated by TCRdb to 2014 to 2015). Receptors were amplified or captured by 5' RACE. A second PCR of about 6 to 12 cycles was run with a J-beta primer mix and a sample-barcoded 5' primer. In TCRdb, the public reads were trimmed at Q25 with fastp and aligned with MiXCR, with productive beta chains retained. Every distinct CDR3 protein forms one entry, paired with its most common genes and DNA. The sample table holds around 2 million distinct CDR3 sequences, of which roughly 43% were seen once. Together, the top ten hold more than 20% of the sample. The source material was blood. The receptor source for this set is a human donor in good health.

V usage is TRBV20-1 and J usage is TRBJ1-2, with no clear D. CDR3 length: 13 residues. Deletions cut 4 bases from V and 5 bases from J, with 14 bases between. Germline CDR1 and CDR2: DFQATT and SNEGSKA (reference sequence). CDR3 amino acids: CSATIGVGYGYTF. The CDR3 coding sequence is TGCAGTGCTACGATCGGGGTGGGGTATGGCTACACCTTC.

V and J are TRBV11-2 and TRBJ2-5; D may be TRBD1 or TRBD2 (5 bases each). V was clipped by 5 bases and J by 4 bases, with 14 bases between them. The length of the CDR3 is 14 residues. The germline CDR1 and CDR2 sequences are SGHAT and FQNNGV. The CDR3, as DNA: TGTGCCAGCAGCCCAGGGACCCGGCGAGAGACCCAGTACTTC. This codes for CASSPGTRRETQYF.

A note on this clonotype: Since the CDR3 does not end with the conserved phenylalanine or tryptophan, this likely comes from a read error. This chain uses TRBV3-1 with TRBJ1-1; 7 bases align to TRBD1. J was trimmed by 5 bases and V by 1 base; bases with no gene match: 13. This CDR3 comprises 17 residues. Looked up from germline, CDR1 is LGHDT and CDR2 is YNNKEL (reference sequence). CDR3 sequence: CASSQGVSIVRGTEAFC. CDR3 in DNA: TGTGCCAGCAGCCAAGGGGTTTCGATTGTCAGGGGGACTGAAGCTTTCTGT.

The chain has TRBV28 and TRBJ1-2; D possibly corresponds to TRBD1 (5 bases). V shed 6 bases and J shed 1 base, with 12 bases lying between them. CDR3 length: 14 residues. Germline-derived CDR1 and CDR2 are MDHEN and SYDVKM. The CDR3 spells CASSWGGSNYGYTF. The CDR3 DNA reads TGTGCCAGCAGCTGGGGGGGGAGTAACTATGGCTACACCTTC.

The chain employs TRBV5-1 and TRBJ2-3, with TRBD1 as a possible D gene (6 bases). CDR1 is SGHRS and CDR2 is YFSETQ in the germline V gene. V gave up 8 bases and J gave up 8 bases, with 30 bases separating them. The CDR3 contains 17 residues. The CDR3 DNA reads as TGCGCCAGTAGCGCCGACGGGGAACAGACCGAAGGGGGTACGCAGTATTTT. Amino acids: CASSADGEQTEGGTQYF.

Ten or more counts support this clonotype. This chain links TRBV5-5 with TRBJ1-2, with unresolved D. Trimming took off 4 bases at V and 3 bases at J, with 4 bases between the two ends. CDR3 size: 11 residues. Germline V gene lookup returns CDR1 SGHKS and CDR2 YYEKEE (reference sequence). CDR3 in amino acids: CASSPDYGYTF. CDR3 in DNA: TGTGCCAGCAGCCCTGACTATGGCTACACCTTC.

V gene TRBV3-1 combines with J gene TRBJ2-1, with D tentatively TRBD2 (7 bases). With 4 bases removed from V and 6 bases from J, the gap between germline ends came to 19 bases. Germline assignment: CDR1 LGHDT and CDR2 YNNKEL (reference sequence). CDR3 length equals 16 residues. DNA for the CDR3: TGTGCCAGCAGCCGTAGGACGGGGGGCAGGCCCAATGAGCAGTTCTTC. This codes for CASSRRTGGRPNEQFF.

The V call is TRBV2, the J call TRBJ2-1; D remains ambiguous. This CDR3 has 14 residues. V lost 4 bases, J lost 5 bases, and 12 bases lay in between. Germline CDR1 and CDR2: SNHLY and FYNNEI. This CDR3 is CASSARNTHNEQFF. CDR3 DNA sequence: TGTGCCAGCAGTGCTAGAAACACCCACAATGAGCAGTTCTTC.

This clonotype came up a few times. The V call is TRBV20-1, the J call TRBJ2-3; perhaps D is TRBD1 or TRBD2 (5 bases each). Germline V gene data show CDR1 as DFQATT and CDR2 as SNEGSKA (reference sequence). V was cut by 0 bases and J by 6 bases, with 10 bases left in between. The CDR3 extends over 13 amino acids. Here the CDR3 DNA reads TGCAGTGCTAGAGAGGGGACCTTGGATACGCAGTATTTT. Amino acid sequence: CSAREGTLDTQYF.

This clonotype was recorded once. Being one base from a much bigger clone, this may be a read error. This chain links TRBV4-1 with TRBJ2-5; TRBD2 agrees at 10 bases. The V gene's germline CDR1 is MGHRA and CDR2 YSYEKL. The CDR3 runs 17 residues. The CDR3 loop reads CASNQDYLAGAWKTQYF. The CDR3 nucleotides read TGCGCCAGCAACCAAGATTATCTAGCGGGGGCTTGGAAGACCCAGTACTTC.

This clonotype appeared a few times. The rearrangement links TRBV24-1 to TRBJ2-3; 9 nucleotides line up with TRBD2. The junction had 7 bases not matched to a gene; V was cut back by 3 bases and J by 4 bases. The CDR3 loop spans 16 amino acids. Germline CDR1 and CDR2: KGHDR and SFDVKD. Written as DNA, the CDR3 is TGTGCCACCAGTGATGAGAAAGCGGGGGGACCAGATACGCAGTATTTT. Its translation is CATSDEKAGGPDTQYF.

Remarks on this clonotype: Since a much larger clone is just one base distant, this may be a read error. The rearrangement uses TRBV5-1 and TRBJ2-5; perhaps TRBD2 as D (5 bases). CDR1 and CDR2 from the germline V gene are SGHRS and YFSETQ. CDR3 length: 13 amino acids. The CDR3, as DNA: TGCGTCAGCAGCTTGGTAGGGAGTGAGACCCAGTACTTC. Its protein is CVSSLVGSETQYF.

This clonotype has at least ten counts. The chain links TRBV9 to TRBJ2-7; D may match TRBD1 or TRBD2 (5 bases each). This CDR3 has 14 residues. V was clipped by 5 bases and J by 2 bases, with 14 bases between them. Germline V gene lookup returns CDR1 SGDLS and CDR2 YYNGEE. The CDR3 nucleotides read TGTGCCAGCAGTCCCCGGGACGGAGCCTACGAGCAGTACTTC. Residues: CASSPRDGAYEQYF.